This TCR beta chain appears in the sequencing data of a study of cytomegalovirus exposure and HLA in healthy donors. Findings and limits, study-wide: The study flagged about 160 TCR beta chains as cytomegalovirus-associated. For most TCR sequences rarity was the rule, although some public TCRs occurred in many donors. As a later analysis showed, a missense DCLRE1C variant was linked to trimming of TCR beta V- and J-genes.

On this clone itself: Its antigen is as yet unknown.

When sampled, the donors appeared nominally healthy, though they likely had unrecorded immune exposures. V gave up 4 bases and J gave up 5 bases, with 22 bases separating them. CDR3 length equals 16 residues. Per germline, CDR1 SGDLS and CDR2 YYNGEE. In the PCR, 60 Vbeta and 13 Jbeta primers were used. Clones were sequenced by immunoSEQ multiplex PCR, and TCRdb holds only the in-frame ones, with some missing. In the table there are around 94,000 clones, approximately 77% of which are singletons. The sequence came from a woman in her thirties or forties in good health and CMV-seronegative. The sequenced material came from PBMCs. This chain uses TRBV9 with TRBJ2-7, with D possibly matching TRBD1 (6 bases). Here the CDR3 reads CASSLMGDGTIDEQYF. DNA for the CDR3: TGTGCCAGCAGCTTGATGGGGGATGGGACAATCGACGAGCAGTACTTC.